The clone carrying this TCR beta chain was detected ten times or more. This sample was included in a study of T cells in Graves' hyperthyroidism and ophthalmopathy. Trimming stripped 0 bases from V and 7 bases from J, with 16 bases between. There are 15 residues in the CDR3. From germline, CDR1 is SGHRS and CDR2 YFSETQ. Amplification targeted TCR beta CDR3 regions from RNA transcripts. With the HTBI primer set, the TCR CDR3 went through a first round of RT-PCR. TCRdb redid the calling of the multiplex PCR reads with MiXCR, one entry per CDR3 protein. In the table there are about 480,000 distinct CDR3 sequences, about 15% of which are singletons. Clinical symptoms, serum thyroxine and TRAb, thyroid ultrasound and orbital computed tomography together formed the diagnostic basis.

What was sequenced was blood. V usage is TRBV5-1 and J usage is TRBJ1-2; a weak D match, TRBD1 (5 bases). This sequence was found in a woman under 30 with Graves' hyperthyroidism. The CDR3, as DNA: TGCGCCAGCAGCTTGGCCGGGGACCCAAGGAGTGGCTACACCTTC. The encoded protein is CASSLAGDPRSGYTF. Full variable domain (remainder filled in from reference TRBV5-1 and TRBJ1-2): KAGVTQTPRYLIKTRGQQVTLSCSPISGHRSVSWYQQTPGQGLQFLFEYFSETQRNKGNFPGRFSGRQFSNSRSEMNVSTLELGDSALYLCASSLAGDPRSGYTFGSGTRLTVV.